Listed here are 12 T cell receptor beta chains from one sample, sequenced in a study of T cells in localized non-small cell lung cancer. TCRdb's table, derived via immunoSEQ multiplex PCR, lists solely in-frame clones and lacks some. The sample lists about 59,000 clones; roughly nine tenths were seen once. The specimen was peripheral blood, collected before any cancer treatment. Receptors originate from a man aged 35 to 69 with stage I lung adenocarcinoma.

The CDR3 DNA reads TGTGCCAGCTCACCACGATCCCGAGCGGGGGCTAGAGGAGAGACCCAGTACTTC. Its translation: CASSPRSRAGARGETQYF. The chain recombines TRBV18 with TRBJ2-5; 8 bases fit TRBD2. Germline V lookup: CDR1 KGHSH, CDR2 LQKENI. With 1 base clipped from V and 4 bases from J, the junction kept 14 bases outside the gene matches. This CDR3 contains 18 residues.

CDR3 nucleotides: TGTGCCAGCAGCCAAGAAGTTAGCGGACCCTACGAGCAGTACTTC. As protein: CASSQEVSGPYEQYF. The V gene is TRBV4-2, the J gene TRBJ2-7; possibly TRBD2 for D (6 bases). The CDR3 is made up of 15 amino acids. V was shortened by 0 bases and J by 2 bases, with 11 bases between the two germline ends. Germline V gene data show CDR1 as LGHNA and CDR2 as YNFKEQ.

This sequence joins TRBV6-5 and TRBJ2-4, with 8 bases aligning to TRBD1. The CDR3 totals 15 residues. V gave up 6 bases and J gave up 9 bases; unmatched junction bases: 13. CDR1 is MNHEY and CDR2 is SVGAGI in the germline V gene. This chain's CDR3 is CASSHGTRGQGIQYF. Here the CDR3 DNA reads TGTGCCAGCAGCCATGGGACCAGGGGGCAAGGCATTCAGTACTTC.

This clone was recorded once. The CDR3 is CASNDSGSLIEQYF. Written as DNA, the CDR3 is TGTGCCAGCAACGATAGCGGGAGTCTGATCGAGCAGTACTTC. The chain combines TRBV28 with TRBJ2-7, with 9 bases matching TRBD2. Germline V gene data show CDR1 as MDHEN and CDR2 as SYDVKM. This CDR3 spans 14 amino acids. After removal of 7 bases from V and 6 bases from J, the junction contained 10 bases not matched to a gene.

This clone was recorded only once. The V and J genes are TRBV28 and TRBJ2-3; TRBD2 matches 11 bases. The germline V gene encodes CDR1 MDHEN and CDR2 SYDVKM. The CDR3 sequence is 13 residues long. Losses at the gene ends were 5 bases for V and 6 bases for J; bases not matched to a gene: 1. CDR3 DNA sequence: TGTGCCAGCAGTCGGACTAGCGGGGATACGCAGTATTTT. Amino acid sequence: CASSRTSGDTQYF.

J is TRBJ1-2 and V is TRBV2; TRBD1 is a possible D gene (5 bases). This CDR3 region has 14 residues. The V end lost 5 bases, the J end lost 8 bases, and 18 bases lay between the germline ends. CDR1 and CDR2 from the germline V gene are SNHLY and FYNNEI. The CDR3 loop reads CASSNDGAISGYTF. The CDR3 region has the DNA TGTGCCAGCAGTAATGATGGGGCCATTTCGGGCTACACCTTC.

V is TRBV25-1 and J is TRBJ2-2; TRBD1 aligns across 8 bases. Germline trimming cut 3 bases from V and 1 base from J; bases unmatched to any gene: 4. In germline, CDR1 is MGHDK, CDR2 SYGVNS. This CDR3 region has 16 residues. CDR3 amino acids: CASSDPGTGNTGELFF. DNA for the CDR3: TGTGCCAGCAGTGACCCTGGGACAGGGAACACCGGGGAGCTGTTTTTT.

Written as DNA, the CDR3 is TGCGCCAGCAGCTTGGAGGCCAGGTCGAACACTGAAGCTTTCTTT. Translated: CASSLEARSNTEAFF. V usage is TRBV5-1 and J usage is TRBJ1-1; D unresolved. CDR1 and CDR2 from the germline V gene are SGHRS and YFSETQ. Deletions cut 0 bases from V and 1 base from J, with 10 bases between. The CDR3 extends over 15 amino acids.

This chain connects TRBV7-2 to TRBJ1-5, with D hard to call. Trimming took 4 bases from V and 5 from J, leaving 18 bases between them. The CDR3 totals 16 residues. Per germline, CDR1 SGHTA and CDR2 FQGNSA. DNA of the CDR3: TGTGCCAGCAGCTCCCGGGCAGGTCGAGGGTATCAGCCCCAGCATTTT. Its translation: CASSSRAGRGYQPQHF.

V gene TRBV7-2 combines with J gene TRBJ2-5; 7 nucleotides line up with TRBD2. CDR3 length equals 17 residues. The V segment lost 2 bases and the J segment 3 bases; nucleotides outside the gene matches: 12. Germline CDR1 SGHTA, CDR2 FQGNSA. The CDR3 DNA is TGTGCCAGCAGCTTAATGGGGGGAGGGTTCGAGGAAGAGACCCAGTACTTC. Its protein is CASSLMGGGFEEETQYF.

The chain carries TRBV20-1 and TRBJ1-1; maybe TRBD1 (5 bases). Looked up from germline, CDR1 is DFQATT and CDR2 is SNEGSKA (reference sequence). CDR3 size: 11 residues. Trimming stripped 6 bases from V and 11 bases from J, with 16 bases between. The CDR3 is CSAPAGRMAFF. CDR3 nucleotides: TGCAGTGCCCCAGCGGGACGAATGGCTTTCTTT.

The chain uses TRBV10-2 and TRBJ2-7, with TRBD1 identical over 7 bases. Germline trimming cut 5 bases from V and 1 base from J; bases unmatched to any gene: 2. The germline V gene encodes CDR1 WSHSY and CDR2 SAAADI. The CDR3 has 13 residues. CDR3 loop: CASSRQGSYEQYF. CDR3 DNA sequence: TGCGCCAGCAGTAGACAGGGTTCCTACGAGCAGTACTTC.